This T cell receptor (beta chain) was recovered during a study of T cells in localized non-small cell lung cancer. Study results and caveats: Uninvolved adjacent lung had higher T cell clonality than tumor and all other tissues. When the top 100 tumor clones were examined, a median about 60 of them also appeared in the adjacent lung, which was paired and uninvolved. Without multi-region sequencing, intratumor heterogeneity could not be excluded.

As for this clone: Its antigen is currently unknown.

The repertoire was sequenced with immunoSEQ multiplex PCR; TCRdb's copy has only in-frame clones and lacks some. The sample lists fewer than 35,000 clones; nearly 80% were seen once. The germline CDR1 and CDR2 sequences are SGDLS and YYNGEE. The CDR3 extends over 13 amino acids. V was trimmed by 4 bases and J by 5 bases, leaving 12 bases between them. Sequencing used peripheral blood, obtained before any cancer treatment. The sequence derives from a male donor at least 60 years old with stage II squamous cell lung carcinoma. The genes are TRBV9 and TRBJ2-5; weak D call: TRBD2 (6 bases). As DNA, the CDR3 is TGTGCCAGCAGCCCGGACTACATCGAGACCCAGTACTTC. Residues: CASSPDYIETQYF.